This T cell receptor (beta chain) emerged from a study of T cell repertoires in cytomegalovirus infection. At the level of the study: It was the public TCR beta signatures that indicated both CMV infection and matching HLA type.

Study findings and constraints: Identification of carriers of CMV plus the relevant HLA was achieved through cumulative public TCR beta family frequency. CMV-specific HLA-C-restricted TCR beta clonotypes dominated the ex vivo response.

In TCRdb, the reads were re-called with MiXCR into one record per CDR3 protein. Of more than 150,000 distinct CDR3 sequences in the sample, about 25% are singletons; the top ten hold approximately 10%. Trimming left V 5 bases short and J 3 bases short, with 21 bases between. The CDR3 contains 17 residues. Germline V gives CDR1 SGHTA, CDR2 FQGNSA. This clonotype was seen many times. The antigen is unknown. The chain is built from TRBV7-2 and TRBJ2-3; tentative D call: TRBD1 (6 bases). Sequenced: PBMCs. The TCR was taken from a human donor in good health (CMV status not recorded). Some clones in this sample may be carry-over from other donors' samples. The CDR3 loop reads CASSGRGYRERTDTQYF. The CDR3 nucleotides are TGTGCCAGCAGCGGACGAGGGTACAGGGAAAGGACAGATACGCAGTATTTT. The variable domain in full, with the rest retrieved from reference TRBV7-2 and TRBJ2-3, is GAGVSQSPSNKVTEKGKDVELRCDPISGHTALYWYRQSLGQGLEFLIYFQGNSAPDKSGLPSDRFSAERTGGSVSTLTIQRTQQEDSAVYLCASSGRGYRERTDTQYFGPGTRLTVL.